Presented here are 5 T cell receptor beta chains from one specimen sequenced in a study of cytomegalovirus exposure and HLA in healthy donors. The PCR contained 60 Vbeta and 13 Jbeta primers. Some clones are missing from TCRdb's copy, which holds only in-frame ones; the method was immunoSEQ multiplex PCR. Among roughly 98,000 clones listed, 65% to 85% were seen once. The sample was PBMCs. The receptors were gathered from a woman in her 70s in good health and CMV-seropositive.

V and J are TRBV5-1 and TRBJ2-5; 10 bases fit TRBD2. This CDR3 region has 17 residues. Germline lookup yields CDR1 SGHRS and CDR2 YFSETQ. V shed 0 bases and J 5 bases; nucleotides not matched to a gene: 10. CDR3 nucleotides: TGCGCCAGCAGCTTGGGGGCTAGCGGGAGCCTGTGGGAGACCCAGTACTTC. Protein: CASSLGASGSLWETQYF. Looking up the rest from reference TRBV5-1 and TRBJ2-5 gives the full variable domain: KAGVTQTPRYLIKTRGQQVTLSCSPISGHRSVSWYQQTPGQGLQFLFEYFSETQRNKGNFPGRFSGRQFSNSRSEMNVSTLELGDSALYLCASSLGASGSLWETQYFGPGTRLLVL.

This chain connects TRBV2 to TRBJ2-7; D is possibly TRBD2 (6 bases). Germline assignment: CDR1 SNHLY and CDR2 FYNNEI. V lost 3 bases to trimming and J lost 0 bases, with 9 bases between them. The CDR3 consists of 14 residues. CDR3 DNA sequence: TGTGCCAGCAGTGATCACGGGAGCTCCTACGAGCAGTACTTC. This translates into CASSDHGSSYEQYF. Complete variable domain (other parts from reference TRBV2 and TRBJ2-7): EPEVTQTPSHQVTQMGQEVILRCVPISNHLYFYWYRQILGQKVEFLVSFYNNEISEKSEIFDDQFSVERPDGSNFTLKIRSTKLEDSAMYFCASSDHGSSYEQYFGPGTRLTVT.

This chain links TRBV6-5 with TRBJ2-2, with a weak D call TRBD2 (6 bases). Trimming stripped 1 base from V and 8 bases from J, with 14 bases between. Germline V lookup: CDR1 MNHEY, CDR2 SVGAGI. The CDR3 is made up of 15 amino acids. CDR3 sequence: CASSYFGGARGELFF. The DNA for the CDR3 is TGTGCCAGCAGTTACTTCGGAGGGGCAAGAGGGGAGCTGTTTTTT.

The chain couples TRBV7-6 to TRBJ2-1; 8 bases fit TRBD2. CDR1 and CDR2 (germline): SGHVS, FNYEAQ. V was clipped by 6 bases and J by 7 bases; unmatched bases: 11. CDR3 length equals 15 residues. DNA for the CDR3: TGTGCCAGCAGTCGAACCGGGACTAGGGGAAATGAGCAGTTCTTC. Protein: CASSRTGTRGNEQFF.

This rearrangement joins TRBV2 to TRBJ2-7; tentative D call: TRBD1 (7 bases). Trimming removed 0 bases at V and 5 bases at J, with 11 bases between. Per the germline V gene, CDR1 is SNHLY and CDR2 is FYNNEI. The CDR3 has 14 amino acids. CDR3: CASSEAVRGDEQYF. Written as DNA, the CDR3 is TGTGCCAGCAGTGAAGCGGTCAGGGGGGACGAGCAGTACTTC.